This entry concerns a single T cell receptor beta chain. Its target is not known. Amplification used 60 Vbeta primers and 13 Jbeta primers. The table came from immunoSEQ multiplex PCR; TCRdb's copy has only in-frame clones and leaves some out. The profile shows around 140,000 clones, 76% of them singletons. The data were taken from a study of cytomegalovirus exposure and HLA in healthy donors. Study-level information: The study placed over 65% of its approximately 360 genotyped donors in the Caucasian-associated ancestry cluster.

Broader study findings: In an earlier analysis, in roughly 580 donors, most V segments appeared productive either ~90% or ~30% of the time.

This CDR3 is built from 17 residues. Germline V CDR1 and CDR2: SGHAT, FQNNGV. V was pared by 7 bases and J by 5 bases, with 18 bases of the junction left unmatched. This rearrangement joins TRBV11-2 to TRBJ1-1, with 8 bases identical to TRBD1. The source material was PBMCs. The clonotype comes from a female donor in good health and CMV-seropositive. Written as DNA, the CDR3 is TGTGCCAGCACCGAAGCCAGGGGGCGCGAGGAGGGAACTGAAGCTTTCTTT. Translating gives CASTEARGREEGTEAFF.